Here is one T cell receptor beta chain with its context. The sample is drawn from a study of memory CD4+ T cells and cytomegalovirus serostatus. Study-wide background: This sample comes from healthy Belgian adults, about 10 CMV seropositive, 24 seronegative.

The CDR3 spans 16 residues. CDR1 is LNHDA and CDR2 is SQIVND in the germline V gene (reference sequence). V was shortened by 5 bases and J by 0 bases, with 13 bases between the two germline ends. Generated by immunoSEQ multiplex PCR, the TCRdb table keeps only in-frame clones and is missing some. The sample contains 25,000 to 35,000 clones, around 76% of which appear only once. Single viable CD3+CD4+CD8-CD45RO+ cells were sorted as the memory CD4+ T cells. The J gene is TRBJ2-2, the V gene TRBV19; D gene uncertain. This TCR came from an adult in good health and CMV-seronegative. Some clones in this sample may be carry-over from other donors' samples. The specimen sequenced was memory CD4+ T cells from blood. The CDR3, as DNA: TGTGCCAGTAGTTTCCGCCAGGCTGCGAACACCGGGGAGCTGTTTTTT. Amino acid sequence: CASSFRQAANTGELFF.